This T cell receptor beta chain was identified in a study of cytomegalovirus exposure and HLA in healthy donors. Overall study findings and caveats: That first-cohort TCR clusters tended to co-occur in the 100 to 150 validation repertoires was found in a later analysis. It was confirmed in vitro that a few of the CMV-associated chains were specific for CMV antigens. Accounts indicate the classifier identified cytomegalovirus status with strong specificity and sensitivity.

Concerning this clone: The antigen is unknown.

CDR1 is SGHDT, CDR2 YYEEEE, per germline. The V end was cut by 1 base, the J end by 9 bases, with 13 bases between. This CDR3 comprises 13 residues. Profiled with immunoSEQ multiplex PCR; TCRdb holds only in-frame clones, not every one. This sample carries some 200,000 clones, 70% to 85% of them seen once, and the ten largest clones take roughly an eighth. The clonotype was recovered from a woman aged 25 to 39 in good health and CMV-seropositive. This chain uses TRBV5-6 with TRBJ1-2, with D maybe TRBD1 (5 bases). Material for sequencing was PBMCs. In DNA form, the CDR3 reads TGTGCCAGCAGCTTGAATTTGGGGGGAAGCTACACCTTC. Translation gives CASSLNLGGSYTF.